These T cell receptor beta chains were read from a single sample in a study of OX40 agonist ivuxolimab in advanced cancers. This table comes from immunoSEQ multiplex PCR, and its TCRdb copy is limited to in-frame clones, with some not included. The sample contains about 49,000 clones, roughly 83% of which appear only once. Source: CD4+ or CD8+ T cells sorted from blood, taken in a trial of the OX40 agonist ivuxolimab. All receptors come from an adult with an advanced solid tumor such as melanoma, head and neck, liver or kidney cancer. Each CDR3 is given with its conserved first and last residue. Fields, in order: CDR3 protein, CDR3 DNA, clone size, J gene, V gene, CDR3 length, D gene. D genes are given only for firm matches. For some rows the clone size is stated as once, few or many, or as a class when expanded; others skip it.

CSAWGPLGYTF,TGCAGTGCTTGGGGACCGCTAGGCTACACCTTC,few,TRBJ1-2,TRBV20-1,11,-
CASNMGQSYEQYF,TGTGCCAGCAACATGGGACAGTCCTACGAGCAGTACTTC,once,TRBJ2-7,TRBV7-9,13,TRBD1
CAWSAPGWGQTNTGELFF,TGTGCCTGGAGTGCCCCCGGGTGGGGGCAGACTAACACCGGGGAGCTGTTTTTT,-,TRBJ2-2,TRBV30,18,-
CASSGWDTDSPSYEQYF,TGTGCCAGCAGTGGATGGGACACCGACAGTCCTAGCTACGAGCAGTACTTC,-,TRBJ2-7,TRBV6-1,17,-
CASSQMTSGRGGYEQYF,TGTGCCAGCAGCCAAATGACTAGCGGGAGGGGAGGTTACGAGCAGTACTTC,-,TRBJ2-7,TRBV7-9,17,TRBD2
CASSPLWAGSYNSPLHF,TGTGCCAGCAGTCCCCTTTGGGCGGGGTCCTATAATTCACCCCTCCACTTT,-,TRBJ1-6,TRBV2,17,-
CATRGFSGNTIYF,TGTGCCACCAGGGGGTTCTCTGGAAACACCATATATTTT,-,TRBJ1-3,TRBV6-1,13,TRBD1
CATSLGLYDYTF,TGTGCCACCAGTTTAGGCCTCTATGACTACACCTTC,-,TRBJ1-2,TRBV15,12,-
CASSQGVEGIRKTQYF,TGCGCCAGCAGCCAAGGGGTGGAAGGGATAAGGAAGACCCAGTACTTC,-,TRBJ2-5,TRBV4-1,16,-
CASSRTRASGANVLTF,TGTGCCAGCAGTCGAACACGAGCCTCTGGGGCCAACGTCCTGACTTTC,-,TRBJ2-6,TRBV27,16,-
CASSPNSNQPQHF,TGTGCCAGTAGTCCTAATAGCAATCAGCCCCAGCATTTT,-,TRBJ1-5,TRBV19,13,-
CASSLPGTYEKLFF,TGTGCCAGCAGCTTACCCGGGACTTACGAAAAACTGTTTTTT,-,TRBJ1-4,TRBV7-2,14,-
CASSDRGPPDEQFF,TGTGCCAGCAGTGACAGGGGACCCCCCGATGAGCAGTTCTTC,-,TRBJ2-1,TRBV6-5,14,TRBD1
CASSPFLGYNEQFF,TGTGCCAGCAGCCCCTTCCTTGGGTACAATGAGCAGTTCTTC,-,TRBJ2-1,TRBV14,14,-
CASSESGDRGYGYTF,TGCGCCAGCAGTGAGTCCGGGGACAGGGGGTATGGCTACACCTTC,-,TRBJ1-2,TRBV10-2,15,TRBD1
CASSGRQGETKNIQYF,TGTGCCAGCAGTGGCAGGCAGGGCGAAACCAAAAACATTCAGTACTTC,-,TRBJ2-4,TRBV2,16,-
CAWSGGGDYGYTF,TGTGCCTGGAGTGGGGGAGGGGATTATGGCTACACCTTC,-,TRBJ1-2,TRBV30,13,-
CASSEDGRALFPNEKLFF,TGTGCCAGCAGTGAAGATGGCAGGGCCCTGTTTCCTAATGAAAAACTGTTTTTT,-,TRBJ1-4,TRBV6-1,18,-
CASNSAGETEAFF,TGTGCCAGCAATTCGGCAGGGGAAACTGAAGCTTTCTTT,-,TRBJ1-1,TRBV6-1,13,-
CASSGTMNTEAFF,TGTGCCAGTAGTGGCACGATGAACACTGAAGCTTTCTTT,-,TRBJ1-1,TRBV19,13,-
CASSWASGLNNEQFF,TGTGCCAGCAGCTGGGCGTCAGGGCTAAACAATGAGCAGTTCTTC,-,TRBJ2-1,TRBV7-2,15,-
CASSFESSTYEQYF,TGTGCCAGCAGCTTTGAATCGTCGACCTACGAGCAGTACTTC,few,TRBJ2-7,TRBV7-9,14,-
CASSLPRATGEQYF,TGTGCCAGCAGCTTGCCTAGGGCGACGGGCGAGCAGTACTTC,-,TRBJ2-7,TRBV5-5,14,-
CASSPGGRTREQFF,TGTGCCAGCAGCCCCGGAGGCAGGACAAGAGAGCAGTTCTTC,-,TRBJ2-1,TRBV5-4,14,-
CASSEGRWADTQYF,TGTGCCAGCAGTGAAGGGAGATGGGCAGATACGCAGTATTTT,-,TRBJ2-3,TRBV6-5,14,-